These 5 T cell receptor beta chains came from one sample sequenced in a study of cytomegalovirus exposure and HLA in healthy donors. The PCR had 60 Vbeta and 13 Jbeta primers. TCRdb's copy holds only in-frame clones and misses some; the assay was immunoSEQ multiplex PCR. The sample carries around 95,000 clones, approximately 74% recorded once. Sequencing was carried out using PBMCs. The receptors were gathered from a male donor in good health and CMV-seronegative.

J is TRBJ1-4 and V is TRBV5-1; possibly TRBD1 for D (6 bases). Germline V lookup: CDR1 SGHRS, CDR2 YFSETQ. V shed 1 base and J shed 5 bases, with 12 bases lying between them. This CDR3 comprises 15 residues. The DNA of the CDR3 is TGCGCCAGCAGCTTGACAGGGCTCCTGAATGAAAAACTGTTTTTT. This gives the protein CASSLTGLLNEKLFF.

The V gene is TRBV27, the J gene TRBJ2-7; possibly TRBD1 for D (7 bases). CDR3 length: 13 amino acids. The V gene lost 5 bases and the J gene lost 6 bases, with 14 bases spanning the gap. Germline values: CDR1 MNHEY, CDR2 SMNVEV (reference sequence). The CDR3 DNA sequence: TGTGCCAGCAGTCTAGACAGGGACTTCGAGCAGTACTTC. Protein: CASSLDRDFEQYF.

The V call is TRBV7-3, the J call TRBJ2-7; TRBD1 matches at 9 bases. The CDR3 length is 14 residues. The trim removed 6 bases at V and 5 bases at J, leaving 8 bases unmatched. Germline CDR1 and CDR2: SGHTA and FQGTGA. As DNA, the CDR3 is TGTGCCAGCAGGAGGGGACAGGGATGGGACGAGCAGTACTTC. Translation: CASRRGQGWDEQYF.

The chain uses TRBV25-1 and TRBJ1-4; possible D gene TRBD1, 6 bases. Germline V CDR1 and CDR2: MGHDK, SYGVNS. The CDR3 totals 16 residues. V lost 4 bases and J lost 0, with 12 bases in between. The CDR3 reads CASSAGTHPTNEKLFF. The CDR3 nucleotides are TGTGCCAGCAGTGCGGGGACACATCCAACTAATGAAAAACTGTTTTTT.

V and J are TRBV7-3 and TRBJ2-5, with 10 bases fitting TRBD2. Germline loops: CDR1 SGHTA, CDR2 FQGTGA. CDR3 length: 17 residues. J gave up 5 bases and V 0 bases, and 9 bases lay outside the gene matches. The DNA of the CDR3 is TGTGCCAGCAGCTTAACCGGACTAGCGGCAGTGCAGGAGACCCAGTACTTC. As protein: CASSLTGLAAVQETQYF. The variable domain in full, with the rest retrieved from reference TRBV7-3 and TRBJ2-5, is GAGVSQTPSNKVTEKGKYVELRCDPISGHTALYWYRQSLGQGPEFLIYFQGTGAADDSGLPNDRFFAVRPEGSVSTLKIQRTERGDSAVYLCASSLTGLAAVQETQYFGPGTRLLVL.